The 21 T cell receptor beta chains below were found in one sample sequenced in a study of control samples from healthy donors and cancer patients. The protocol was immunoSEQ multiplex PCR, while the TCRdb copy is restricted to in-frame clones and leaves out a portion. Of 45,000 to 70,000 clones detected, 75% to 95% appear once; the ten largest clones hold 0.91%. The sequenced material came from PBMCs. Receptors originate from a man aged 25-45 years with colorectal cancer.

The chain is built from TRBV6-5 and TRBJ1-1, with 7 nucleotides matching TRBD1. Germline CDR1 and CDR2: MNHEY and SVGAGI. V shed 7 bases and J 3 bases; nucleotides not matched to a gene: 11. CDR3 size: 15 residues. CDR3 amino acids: CASTPPETGHTEAFF. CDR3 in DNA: TGTGCCAGCACCCCACCCGAGACAGGGCACACTGAAGCTTTCTTT.

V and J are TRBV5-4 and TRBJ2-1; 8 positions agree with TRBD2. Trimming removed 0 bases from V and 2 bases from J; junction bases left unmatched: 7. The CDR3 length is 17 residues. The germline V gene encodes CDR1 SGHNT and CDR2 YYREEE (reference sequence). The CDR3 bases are TGTGCCAGCAGCTTGGGCCCGCAAGCGGGGGCCTACAATGAGCAGTTCTTC. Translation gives CASSLGPQAGAYNEQFF. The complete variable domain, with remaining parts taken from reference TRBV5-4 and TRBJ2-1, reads ETGVTQSPTHLIKTRGQQVTLRCSSQSGHNTVSWYQQALGQGPQFIFQYYREEENGRGNFPPRFSGLQFPNYSSELNVNALELDDSALYLCASSLGPQAGAYNEQFFGPGTRLTVL.

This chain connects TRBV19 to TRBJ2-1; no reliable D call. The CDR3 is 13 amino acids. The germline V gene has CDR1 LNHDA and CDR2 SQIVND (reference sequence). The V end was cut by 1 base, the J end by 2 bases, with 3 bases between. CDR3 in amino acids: CASSIGPYNEQFF. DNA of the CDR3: TGTGCCAGTAGTATAGGGCCCTACAATGAGCAGTTCTTC.

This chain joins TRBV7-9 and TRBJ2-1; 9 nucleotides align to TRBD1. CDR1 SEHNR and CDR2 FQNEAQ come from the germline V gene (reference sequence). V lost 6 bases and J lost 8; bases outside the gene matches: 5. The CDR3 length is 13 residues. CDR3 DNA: TGTGCCAGCAGTGGGACAGGGAACGATGAGCAGTTCTTC. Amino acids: CASSGTGNDEQFF.

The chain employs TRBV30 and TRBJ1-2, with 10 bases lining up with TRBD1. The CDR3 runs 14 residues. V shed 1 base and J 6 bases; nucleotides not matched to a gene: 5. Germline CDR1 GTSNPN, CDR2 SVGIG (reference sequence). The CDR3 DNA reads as TGTGCCTGGAGTGAATGGGACAGGGGAGATGGCTACACCTTC. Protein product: CAWSEWDRGDGYTF.

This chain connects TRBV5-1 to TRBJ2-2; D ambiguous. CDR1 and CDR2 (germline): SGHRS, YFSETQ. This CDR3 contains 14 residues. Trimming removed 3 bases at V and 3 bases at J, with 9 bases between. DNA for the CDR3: TGCGCCAGCAGCTCCTCAGGTTACACCGGGGAGCTGTTTTTT. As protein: CASSSSGYTGELFF.

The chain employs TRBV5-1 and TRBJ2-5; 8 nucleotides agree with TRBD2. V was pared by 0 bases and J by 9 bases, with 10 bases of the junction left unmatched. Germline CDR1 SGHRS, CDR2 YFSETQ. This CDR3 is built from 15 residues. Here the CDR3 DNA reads TGCGCCAGCAGCTTGGCCGGGGGGGCCGGGGTGGCCCAGTACTTC. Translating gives CASSLAGGAGVAQYF.

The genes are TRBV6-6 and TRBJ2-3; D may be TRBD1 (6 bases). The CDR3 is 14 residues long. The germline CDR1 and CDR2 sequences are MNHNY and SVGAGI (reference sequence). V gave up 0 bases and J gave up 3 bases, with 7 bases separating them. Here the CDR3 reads CASSYSRGTDTQYF. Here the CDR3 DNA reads TGTGCCAGCAGTTACTCGAGGGGGACAGATACGCAGTATTTT.

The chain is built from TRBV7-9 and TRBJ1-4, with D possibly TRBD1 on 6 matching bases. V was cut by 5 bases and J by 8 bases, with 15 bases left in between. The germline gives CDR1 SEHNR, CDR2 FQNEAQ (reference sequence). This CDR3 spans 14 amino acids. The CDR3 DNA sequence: TGTGCCAGCAGCCCCCATACAGGGAGGGAAAAACTGTTTTTT. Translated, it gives CASSPHTGREKLFF.

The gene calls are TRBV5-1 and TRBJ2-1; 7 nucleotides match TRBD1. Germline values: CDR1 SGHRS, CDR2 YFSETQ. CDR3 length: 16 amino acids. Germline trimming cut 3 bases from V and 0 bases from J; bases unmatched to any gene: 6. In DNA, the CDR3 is TGCGCCAGCAGCTCACCGGGACAGAGCTCCTACAATGAGCAGTTCTTC. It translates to CASSSPGQSSYNEQFF.

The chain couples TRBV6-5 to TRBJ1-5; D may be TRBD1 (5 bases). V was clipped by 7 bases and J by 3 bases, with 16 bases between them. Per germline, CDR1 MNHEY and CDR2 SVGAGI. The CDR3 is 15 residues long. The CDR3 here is CASTRRGGNNQPQHF. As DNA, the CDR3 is TGTGCCAGCACGAGACGTGGGGGGAACAATCAGCCCCAGCATTTT.

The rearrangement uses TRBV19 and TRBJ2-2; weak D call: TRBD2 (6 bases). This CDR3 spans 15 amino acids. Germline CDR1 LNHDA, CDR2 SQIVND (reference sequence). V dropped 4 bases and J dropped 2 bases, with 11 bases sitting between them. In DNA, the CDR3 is TGTGCCAGTAGTACCTCCGGGACTAACACCGGGGAGCTGTTTTTT. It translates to CASSTSGTNTGELFF.

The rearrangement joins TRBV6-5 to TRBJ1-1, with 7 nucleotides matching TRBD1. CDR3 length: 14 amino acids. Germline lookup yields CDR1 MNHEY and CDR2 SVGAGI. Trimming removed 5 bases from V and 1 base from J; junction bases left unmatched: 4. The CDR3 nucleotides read TGTGCCAGCAGTATCACAGGGGCGAACACTGAAGCTTTCTTT. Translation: CASSITGANTEAFF.

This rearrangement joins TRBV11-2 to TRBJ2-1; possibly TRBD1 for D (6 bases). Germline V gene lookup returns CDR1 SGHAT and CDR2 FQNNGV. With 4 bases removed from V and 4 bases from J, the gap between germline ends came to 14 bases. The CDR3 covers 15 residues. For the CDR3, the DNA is TGTGCCAGCAGCTCCGTCGAGGGGGAATACAATGAGCAGTTCTTC. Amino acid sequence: CASSSVEGEYNEQFF.

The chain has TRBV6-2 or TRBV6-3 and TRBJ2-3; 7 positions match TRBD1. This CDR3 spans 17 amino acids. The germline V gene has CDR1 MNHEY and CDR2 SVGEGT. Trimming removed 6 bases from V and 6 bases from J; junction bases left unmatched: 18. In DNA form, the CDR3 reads TGTGCCAGCAGCTTCACCCCCGGACAGGCCGGTCGGGATACGCAGTATTTT. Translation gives CASSFTPGQAGRDTQYF.

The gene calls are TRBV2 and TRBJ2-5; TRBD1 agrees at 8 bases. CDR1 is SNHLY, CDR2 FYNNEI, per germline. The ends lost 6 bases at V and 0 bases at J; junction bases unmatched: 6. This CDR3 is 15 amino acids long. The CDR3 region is CASSGQGKYQETQYF. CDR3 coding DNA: TGTGCCAGCAGCGGACAGGGAAAGTACCAAGAGACCCAGTACTTC.

Written as DNA, the CDR3 is TGTGCCAGCACTACCTCGGACGGCTCCTACGAGCAGTACGTC. Protein sequence: CASTTSDGSYEQYV. The chain couples TRBV11-2 to TRBJ2-7, with D unclear. The CDR3 extends over 14 amino acids. V was pared by 7 bases and J by 0 bases, with 13 bases between. Germline V CDR1 and CDR2: SGHAT, FQNNGV.

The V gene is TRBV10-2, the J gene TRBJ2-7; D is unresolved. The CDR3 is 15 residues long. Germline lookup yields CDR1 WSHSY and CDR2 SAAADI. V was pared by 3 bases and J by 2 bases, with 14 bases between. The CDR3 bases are TGCGCCAGCAGTGACCCCCAAAGTGGGGCCTACGAGCAGTACGTC. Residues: CASSDPQSGAYEQYV.

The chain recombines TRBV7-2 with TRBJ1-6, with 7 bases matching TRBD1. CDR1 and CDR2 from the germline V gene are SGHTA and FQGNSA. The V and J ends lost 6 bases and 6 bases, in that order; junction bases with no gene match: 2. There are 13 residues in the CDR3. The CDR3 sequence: CASRDRLNSPLHF. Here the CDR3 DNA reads TGTGCCAGCAGGGACAGGCTTAATTCACCCCTCCACTTT.

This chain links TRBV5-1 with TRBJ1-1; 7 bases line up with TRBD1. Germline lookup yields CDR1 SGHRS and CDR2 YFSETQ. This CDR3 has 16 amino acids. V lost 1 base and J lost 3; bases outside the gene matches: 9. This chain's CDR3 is CASSLTGDGAHTEAFF. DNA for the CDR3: TGCGCCAGCAGCTTGACAGGGGATGGGGCTCACACTGAAGCTTTCTTT.

CDR3 DNA: TGTGCCAGCAGTTACTCGGACAGGCCGGGCGTCCTGACTTTC. Translation: CASSYSDRPGVLTF. The rearrangement links TRBV6-5 to TRBJ2-6; 7 bases map to TRBD1. Germline assignment: CDR1 MNHEY and CDR2 SVGAGI. The CDR3 is 14 amino acids. The V gene end was trimmed by 0 bases and the J gene end by 12 bases; junction bases not matched to a gene: 5.